Ten or more counts support the clone carrying this T cell receptor (beta chain). Antigen: not known. The entry originates in a study of blood T cells in healthy people across ages. Study-wide results and caveats: Any changes in expanded clonotypes were possibly confounded, as donor CMV status remained unknown.

Germline trimming cut 5 bases from V and 5 bases from J; bases unmatched to any gene: 10. The length of the CDR3 is 16 residues. The germline CDR1 and CDR2 sequences are SGHTA and FQGNSA. Every participating donor contributed about 10 milliliters of peripheral blood through a draw. Samples had at least 7 million PBMCs isolated from them. A sample-barcoded 5' primer and a J-beta primer mix were used in a second PCR of roughly 6 to 11 cycles. Researchers report that a template-switch adaptor with 12 random nucleotides tagged each cDNA molecule. Via MiXCR, TCRdb re-called the 5' RACE reads, giving one row per CDR3 protein. The repertoire holds roughly 680,000 distinct CDR3 sequences, with roughly half as singletons.

The material sequenced was blood. The clonotype originates from a woman aged 80 or older in good health. The chain employs TRBV7-2 and TRBJ2-1, with TRBD2 identical over 9 bases. The CDR3 spells CASSKILAGSNNEQFF. In nucleotides, the CDR3 is TGTGCCAGCAGCAAGATCCTAGCGGGGTCTAACAATGAGCAGTTCTTC.